The text below deals with one T cell receptor beta chain. The CDR3 is made up of 17 amino acids. Germline-derived CDR1 and CDR2 are LGHNA and YNFKEQ. V shed 3 bases and J 5 bases; nucleotides not matched to a gene: 10. This sample is drawn from a study of cytomegalovirus exposure and HLA in healthy donors. Whole-study context: Previous work identified 100 million or so unique TCR beta sequences from roughly 180 million T cells.

The PCR had 60 Vbeta and 13 Jbeta primers. Produced via immunoSEQ multiplex PCR; TCRdb's table is partial and in-frame only. The table lists nearly 95,000 clones, roughly two thirds of them singletons. The TCR comes from a woman younger than 45 in good health and CMV-seronegative. The sequenced sample consisted of PBMCs. This sequence joins TRBV4-2 and TRBJ2-5; 12 bases fit TRBD2. As DNA, the CDR3 is TGTGCCAGCAGCCACCGGGGCACTAGCGGGGGGCGGGAGACCCAGTACTTC. Its translation: CASSHRGTSGGRETQYF.